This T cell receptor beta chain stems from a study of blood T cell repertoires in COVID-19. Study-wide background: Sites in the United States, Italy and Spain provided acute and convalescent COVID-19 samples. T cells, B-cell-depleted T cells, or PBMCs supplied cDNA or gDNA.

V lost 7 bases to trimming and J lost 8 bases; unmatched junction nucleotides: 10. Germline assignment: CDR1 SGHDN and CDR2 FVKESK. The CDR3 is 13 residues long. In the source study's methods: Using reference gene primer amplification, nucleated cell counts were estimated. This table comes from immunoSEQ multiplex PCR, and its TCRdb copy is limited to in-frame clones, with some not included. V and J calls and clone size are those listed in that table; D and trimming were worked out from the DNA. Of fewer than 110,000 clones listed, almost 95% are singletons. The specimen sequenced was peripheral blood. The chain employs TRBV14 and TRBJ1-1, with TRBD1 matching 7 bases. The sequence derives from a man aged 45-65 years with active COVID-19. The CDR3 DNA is TGTGCCAGCAACGTGGGGGACAGCAAAGAAGCTTTCTTT. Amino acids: CASNVGDSKEAFF.